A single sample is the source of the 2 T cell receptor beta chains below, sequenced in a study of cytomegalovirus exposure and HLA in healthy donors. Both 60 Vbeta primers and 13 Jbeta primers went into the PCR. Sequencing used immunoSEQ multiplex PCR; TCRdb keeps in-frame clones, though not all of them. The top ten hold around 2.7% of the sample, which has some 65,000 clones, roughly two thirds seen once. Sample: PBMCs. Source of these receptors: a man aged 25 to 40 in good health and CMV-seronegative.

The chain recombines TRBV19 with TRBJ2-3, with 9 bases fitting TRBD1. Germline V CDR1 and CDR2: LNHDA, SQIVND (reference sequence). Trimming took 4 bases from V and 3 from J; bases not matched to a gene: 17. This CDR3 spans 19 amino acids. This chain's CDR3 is CASSTLRDRAVSRTDTQYF. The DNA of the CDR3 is TGTGCCAGTAGTACGTTAAGGGACAGGGCCGTGAGTAGAACAGATACGCAGTATTTT.

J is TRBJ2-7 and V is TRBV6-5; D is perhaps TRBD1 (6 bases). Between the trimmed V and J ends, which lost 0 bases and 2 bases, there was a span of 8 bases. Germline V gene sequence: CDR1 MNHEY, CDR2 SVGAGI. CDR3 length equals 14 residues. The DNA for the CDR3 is TGTGCCAGCAGTTACTCGGACAGTACCTACGAGCAGTACTTC. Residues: CASSYSDSTYEQYF.